The 17 T cell receptor beta chains given below trace back to one sample, sequenced in a study of shared clonotypes between healthy human individuals. The repertoire was sequenced with immunoSEQ multiplex PCR; TCRdb's copy has only in-frame clones and lacks some. The sample includes 450,000 to 500,000 clones, more than 65% seen only once; the top ten take 9.5% to 15%. Sequenced material: PBMCs. The receptors originated from a woman aged 35 to 49 in good health. Some clones in this sample may be carry-over from other donors' samples.

This chain connects TRBV6-4 to TRBJ1-4, with TRBD1 identical over 9 bases. This CDR3 region has 15 residues. Germline values: CDR1 MRHNA, CDR2 SNTAGT. V trimming: 3 bases; J trimming: 4 bases; junction bases outside the gene matches: 3. The CDR3 DNA sequence: TGTGCCAGCAGTGAAACAGGGGGCCTTAATGAAAAACTGTTTTTT. Protein product: CASSETGGLNEKLFF.

The V and J genes are TRBV7-2 and TRBJ1-2, with a tentative D call TRBD1 (6 bases). Germline V CDR1 and CDR2: SGHTA, FQGNSA. There are 17 residues in the CDR3. The V gene lost 5 bases and the J gene lost 0 bases, with 19 bases spanning the gap. CDR3 coding DNA: TGTGCCAGCAGCCCCTCCATTGGGGAGGGGGCTAACTATGGCTACACCTTC. Its translation is CASSPSIGEGANYGYTF.

V is TRBV28 and J is TRBJ1-6; the match to TRBD1 covers 9 bases. This CDR3 contains 14 residues. Per germline, CDR1 MDHEN and CDR2 SYDVKM. V lost 4 bases, J lost 10 bases, and 5 bases stayed unmatched. In DNA form, the CDR3 reads TGTGCCAGCAGTTCGGGACAGGGTTACTCACCCCTCCACTTT. It specifies CASSSGQGYSPLHF.

This chain uses TRBV5-4 with TRBJ1-2; a weak D match, TRBD1 (5 bases). V was pared by 2 bases and J by 6 bases, with 8 bases between. The CDR3 extends over 12 amino acids. Germline V gene data show CDR1 as SGHNT and CDR2 as YYREEE (reference sequence). The CDR3 loop reads CASSLRGDGYTF. DNA of the CDR3: TGTGCCAGCAGCTTAAGGGGCGATGGCTACACCTTC.

The rearrangement joins TRBV27 to TRBJ2-7; D is possibly TRBD2 (6 bases). V was pared by 5 bases and J by 0 bases, with 17 bases between. CDR3 length: 16 residues. CDR1 is MNHEY and CDR2 is SMNVEV in the germline V gene (reference sequence). Here the CDR3 reads CASSPTAWTTSYEQYF. CDR3 bases: TGTGCCAGCAGTCCCACCGCCTGGACTACCTCCTACGAGCAGTACTTC.

With respect to this clone: This may arise from a read error, as a much more abundant clone is one base away. The rearrangement uses TRBV5-6 and TRBJ2-1, with 9 nucleotides matching TRBD2. There are 15 residues in the CDR3. CDR1 is SGHDT and CDR2 is YYEEEE in the germline V gene. V lost 0 bases and J lost 3; bases outside the gene matches: 1. The CDR3 bases are TGTGCCAGCAGCTTGGGACTAGCGGACTACAATGAGCAGTTCTTC. Translated: CASSLGLADYNEQFF.

This clone came up a few times. The chain uses TRBV5-1 and TRBJ1-1; the D gene is possibly TRBD1 (5 bases). The CDR3 loop spans 15 amino acids. Per the germline V gene, CDR1 is SGHRS and CDR2 is YFSETQ. V was shortened by 3 bases and J by 6 bases, with 18 bases between the two germline ends. The DNA for the CDR3 is TGCGCCAGCAGCTGGGGGACGGAGACGGGCTCTGAAGCTTTCTTT. This sequence encodes CASSWGTETGSEAFF.

This chain links TRBV7-2 with TRBJ1-5, with TRBD1 as a possible D gene (5 bases). The CDR3 extends over 15 amino acids. From germline, CDR1 is SGHTA and CDR2 FQGNSA. The V end lost 4 bases, the J end lost 3 bases, and 13 bases lay between the germline ends. CDR3 in amino acids: CASSYTTGYNQPQHF. DNA for the CDR3: TGTGCCAGCAGCTATACTACAGGCTACAATCAGCCCCAGCATTTT.

This clone was observed once. The chain links TRBV9 to TRBJ2-1; D uncertain. Trimming removed 0 bases at V and 6 bases at J, with 4 bases between. CDR1 and CDR2 from the germline V gene are SGDLS and YYNGEE. The CDR3 covers 12 residues. CDR3 nucleotides: TGTGCCAGCAGCGTAGTAGCCAATGAGCAGTTCTTC. This encodes CASSVVANEQFF.

The CDR3 protein is CASSFVRENTGELFF. The CDR3 DNA reads as TGCGCCAGCAGCTTCGTTCGGGAGAACACCGGGGAGCTGTTTTTT. The genes are TRBV5-1 and TRBJ2-2, with a tentative D call TRBD2 (5 bases). Germline V gene lookup returns CDR1 SGHRS and CDR2 YFSETQ. Between the trimmed V and J ends, which lost 2 bases and 1 base, there was a span of 9 bases. The CDR3 covers 15 residues. Complete variable domain (other parts from reference TRBV5-1 and TRBJ2-2): KAGVTQTPRYLIKTRGQQVTLSCSPISGHRSVSWYQQTPGQGLQFLFEYFSETQRNKGNFPGRFSGRQFSNSRSEMNVSTLELGDSALYLCASSFVRENTGELFFGEGSRLTVL.

The gene calls are TRBV27 and TRBJ1-4; no firm D call. The CDR3 extends over 15 amino acids. Germline V CDR1 and CDR2: MNHEY, SMNVEV (reference sequence). Trimming removed 3 bases at V and 8 bases at J, with 16 bases between. In nucleotides, the CDR3 is TGTGCCAGCAGTTTGTGGACTTCATCACGCGAAAAACTGTTTTTT. Its protein product is CASSLWTSSREKLFF.

This clone has a handful of counts. The chain links TRBV28 to TRBJ2-1; TRBD1 agrees at 7 bases. This CDR3 is 15 amino acids long. Germline CDR1 and CDR2: MDHEN and SYDVKM. V dropped 6 bases and J dropped 7; count of bases not matched to a gene: 12. CDR3 protein: CASSPDRDNGNEQFF. As DNA, the CDR3 is TGTGCCAGCAGCCCCGACAGGGATAACGGGAATGAGCAGTTCTTC.

About this clone itself: A far larger clone is just one base off, so this is likely a read error. The chain employs TRBV7-9 and TRBJ2-2, with 8 positions matching TRBD2. With V trimmed by 5 bases and J by 8 bases, 10 bases remained unmatched. Looked up from germline, CDR1 is SEHNR and CDR2 is FQNEAQ (reference sequence). The CDR3 consists of 15 residues. This chain's CDR3 is CASSTQSGSMGELFF. The CDR3 coding sequence is TGTGCCAGCAGCACGCAAAGCGGGAGTATGGGGGAGCTGTTTTTT.

The V call is TRBV7-9, the J call TRBJ1-2; D not certain. With 4 bases removed from V and 4 bases from J, the gap between germline ends came to 13 bases. CDR1 is SEHNR, CDR2 FQNEAQ, per germline (reference sequence). The CDR3 sequence is 14 residues long. In DNA, the CDR3 is TGTGCCAGCAGCTCGCAGAGTGGCAGCTATGGCTACACCTTC. It translates to CASSSQSGSYGYTF. Looking up the rest from reference TRBV7-9 and TRBJ1-2 gives the full variable domain: DTGVSQNPRHKITKRGQNVTFRCDPISEHNRLYWYRQTLGQGPEFLTYFQNEAQLEKSRLLSDRFSAERPKGSFSTLEIQRTEQGDSAMYLCASSSQSGSYGYTFGSGTRLTVV.

With respect to this clone: One base separates it from a far larger clone, so it is likely a read error. The chain uses TRBV6-6 and TRBJ2-5, with D perhaps matching TRBD2 (5 bases). The CDR3 sequence is 13 residues long. Germline loops: CDR1 MNHNY, CDR2 SVGAGI (reference sequence). The CDR3 bases are TGTGCCAGCGGTTATGCCGGGGAAGAGACCCAGTACTTC. The encoded protein is CASGYAGEETQYF.

The genes are TRBV7-6 and TRBJ2-1; D not resolved. V was cut by 1 base and J by 8 bases, with 6 bases left in between. The CDR3 spans 12 residues. Germline V CDR1 and CDR2: SGHVS, FNYEAQ. CDR3: CASSLGPHEQFF. DNA of the CDR3: TGTGCCAGCAGCTTAGGTCCCCATGAGCAGTTCTTC.

This clone was seen more than once but under ten times. The V gene is TRBV9, the J gene TRBJ1-1, with D possibly TRBD1 on 6 matching bases. The ends were cut back, 7 bases at V and 1 base at J, with 17 bases in the middle. The CDR3 has 15 amino acids. CDR1 is SGDLS, CDR2 YYNGEE, per germline. The CDR3 sequence: CASPQGGQPNTEAFF. The CDR3 DNA follows: TGTGCCAGCCCCCAAGGAGGACAGCCGAACACTGAAGCTTTCTTT.